The following is a T cell receptor beta chain sequence with its context. Its specific antigen is unknown. Per-base quality was not reported, and no clone a single base away is much larger than it. This sample stems from a study of cytotoxic CD8 clonotypes in ibrutinib-treated CLL (dated by TCRdb to the early 2020s). In terms of the full investigation: In this cohort, about 15 patients were treatment-naive and 11 to 12 were relapsed/refractory, while under 18 had unmutated IGHV. Partial responses were observed in about 24 patients and complete responses in 2; after a median follow-up of 68 months, remission was maintained in 15 or so patients and progression was observed in approximately 12. The response samples were drawn at a median of around eleven months into treatment, with a range of about 6 to 36 months. An average of 255,043 productive templates and some 100,000 productive rearrangements was obtained per sample. Of the 90 or so participants in the trial, 25 to 30 had longitudinal samples available. Cryopreserved peripheral blood mononuclear cells were collected before treatment, at response, and at either disease progression or sustained remission. Every remission and progressive disease sample was obtained while ibrutinib was still being received by the patients.

V is pruned by 3 bases and J by 10 bases, leaving 12 bases of the junction without a gene match. The germline V gene gives CDR1 as KGHSH and CDR2 as LQKENI. Inclusive of the bounding cysteine and phenylalanine, the CDR3 is 16 residues long. The entry retains the CDR3 DNA only, 48 bases that are in frame from base 1. The sample's time point label, decoded: approximately twelve months on ibrutinib. For TCR beta library preparation, roughly 2 micrograms of genomic DNA were extracted from the cryopreserved PBMCs. Longitudinal blood samples from CLL patients receiving ibrutinib monotherapy were subjected to high-throughput TCR beta sequencing. The patients were enrolled in a single-center, open-label phase 2 trial of ibrutinib monotherapy. Paper-wide results and their limitations: Clonality rose at ibrutinib response, remained stable during sustained remission, and dropped back toward baseline at progression. At baseline, clonality was higher than in age-matched healthy donors and showed a strong correlation with circulating CD8+ T-cell counts. Public clonotypes were found to be uncommon and were observed to contract or remain stable during treatment; the increase in clonality was shown to reflect expansion of private clonotypes at ibrutinib response. Sampling times were not matched between sustained-remission and progressing patients, and lymph node repertoires were not studied.

The goal of deep resolution MiSeq sequencing was a depth between 1 in 1 million and 1 in 200,000 T cells, and coverage averaged 10x per clonotype. TCR beta libraries were generated with the immunoSEQ hsTCRB Kit. From the authors' description of their analysis: The data were analyzed with ImmunoSEQ Analyzer and ImmunoSEQ Data Assistant, and V, D and J gene assignments followed IMGT definitions. Clonality, which ranges from 0 to 1, was calculated by subtracting the normalized Shannon entropy of productive rearrangement frequencies from one. Only overrepresented clonotypes making up at least 0.05% of each patient's repertoire were included in the public clonotype analysis. Roughly 12 age-matched healthy donor repertoires from immuneACCESS were used as controls for clonality. Entries here come from immuneACCESS through TCRdb and include only in-frame sequences with V and J called. Some clones fail to appear in such tables; in the studies checked, an unresolved V gene covers under half of the shortfall, and the cause of the remainder is unknown. D and trimming come from the DNA, and the V and J calls and clone size come from that table. The sample contains 200,000 or so clones, approximately 79% of them found a single time. Over 9.5% of the sample rests with the top ten.

The sample here was PBMCs, taken after 12 months of ibrutinib treatment. The source of this sequence is a human donor with chronic lymphocytic leukemia. This sequence uses TRBV18 and TRBJ1-6; a stretch of 7 junction bases matches TRBD1. The CDR3 reads as follows: CASSPQTGMLGSPLHF. The DNA sequence is TGTGCCAGCTCACCCCAGACAGGGATGCTCGGGTCACCCCTCCACTTT.